This note documents a single TCR beta chain sequence. The sample comes from a study of blood T cell repertoires in COVID-19. The overall study: Sites across the United States, Italy and Spain contributed samples from acute and convalescent COVID-19. From T cells, B-cell-depleted T cells, or PBMCs came the material, which was cDNA or gDNA.

Participant age was roughly 18 to 95 years, and participants resided in fewer than 30 US areas. Within the 2 weeks before study entry, each person in the exposed group met a COVID-19 case. Measured with immunoSEQ multiplex PCR; TCRdb has only the in-frame clones, and not every one. This repertoire shows hundreds of thousands of clones, 83% found once; its top ten account for 3.6%. This TCR derives from a woman aged 40-49 years who had been exposed to COVID-19. Sequences were obtained from PBMCs or T cells enriched from blood (not recorded which).

The CDR3 loop is CASSLEGTGSYGYTF. CDR3 bases: TGTGCCAGCAGCTTAGAGGGTACAGGTAGTTATGGCTACACCTTC. The chain joins TRBV7-2 to TRBJ1-2; maybe TRBD1 (5 bases). There are 15 residues in the CDR3. Trimming pared 1 base from V and 5 bases from J, leaving 14 bases between. Per the germline V gene, CDR1 is SGHTA and CDR2 is FQGNSA.